A selection of T cell receptor beta chains follows, all from one sample in a study of response to subunit inactivated influenza vaccine. TCRdb reprocessed the RT-PCR reads with MiXCR, giving one entry per CDR3 protein. Here the sample spans hundreds of thousands of distinct CDR3 sequences, roughly 18% being singletons. The sample consisted of PBMCs from blood, taken 5 days after vaccination. These receptors were taken from a man in his forties or fifties who received an inactivated influenza vaccine. The CDR3 runs from the conserved cysteine through the conserved F or W. A D gene is named only where the DNA matches it firmly. The size field is filled for only some rows; it gives once, few, many or a size class.

D gene,V gene,J gene,clone size,CDR3 protein,CDR3 DNA
NA,TRBV6-5,TRBJ1-6,NA,CASSYSISGTGNSPLHF,TGTGCCAGCAGTTACTCGATATCTGGGACTGGTAATTCACCCCTCCACTTT
NA,TRBV27,TRBJ2-5,few,CASSPPGGHQETQYF,TGTGCCAGCAGTCCTCCCGGGGGCCACCAAGAGACCCAGTACTTC
NA,TRBV4-3,TRBJ1-2,NA,CASSQDPGVYGYTF,TGCGCCAGCAGCCAAGATCCGGGTGTCTATGGCTACACCTTC
NA,TRBV7-9,TRBJ2-3,few,CASSLPTVRTDTQYF,TGTGCCAGCAGCTTACCGACAGTAAGGACAGATACGCAGTATTTT
NA,TRBV7-2,TRBJ2-3,few,CASQHPHTDTQYF,TGTGCCAGCCAACACCCTCACACAGATACGCAGTATTTT
NA,TRBV20-1,TRBJ1-5,NA,CSAWDVGNQPQHF,TGCAGTGCTTGGGACGTCGGGAATCAGCCCCAGCATTTT
NA,TRBV6-5,TRBJ1-1,NA,CASSYSTGRAEAFF,TGTGCCAGCAGTTACTCCACAGGGAGAGCTGAAGCTTTCTTT
NA,TRBV20-1,TRBJ2-3,NA,CSASSDGTDTQYF,TGCAGTGCTAGCTCGGACGGAACAGATACGCAGTATTTT
NA,TRBV29-1,TRBJ1-1,NA,CSVGGRVTEAFF,TGCAGCGTTGGAGGCAGGGTGACTGAAGCTTTCTTT
NA,TRBV2,TRBJ2-2,NA,CASVKGNTGELFF,TGTGCCAGCGTGAAGGGGAACACCGGGGAGCTGTTTTTT
TRBD1,TRBV20-1,TRBJ2-3,few,CSADRGGTDTQYF,TGCAGTGCCGACAGGGGAGGCACAGATACGCAGTATTTT
TRBD1,TRBV3-1,TRBJ2-2,few,CASSQISGTGGSNTGELFF,TGTGCCAGCAGCCAGATCTCCGGGACAGGGGGTTCGAACACCGGGGAGCTGTTTTTT
NA,TRBV6-2/TRBV6-3,TRBJ2-5,many,CASSYPETQYF,TGTGCCAGCAGTTACCCGGAGACCCAGTACTTC
TRBD1,TRBV20-1,TRBJ2-1,few,CSARAGTGGNNEQFF,TGCAGTGCTAGAGCCGGGACAGGGGGGAACAATGAGCAGTTCTTC
TRBD1,TRBV6-2/TRBV6-3,TRBJ1-2,NA,CASMTRTGINYGYTF,TGTGCCAGCATGACCCGGACAGGGATCAACTATGGCTACACCTTC
NA,TRBV4-1,TRBJ1-4,NA,CASSQSRTNEKLFF,TGCGCCAGCAGCCAATCCAGAACTAATGAAAAACTGTTTTTT
NA,TRBV6-6,TRBJ2-5,NA,CASSYSRRETQYF,TGTGCCAGCAGTTACTCGAGGCGGGAGACCCAGTACTTC
NA,TRBV29-1,TRBJ2-7,few,CSVWRGQGNYEQYF,TGCAGCGTATGGCGTGGTCAGGGGAACTACGAGCAGTACTTC
NA,TRBV5-6,TRBJ1-2,NA,CASSASYGYTF,TGTGCCAGCAGCGCTAGCTATGGCTACACCTTC
NA,TRBV6-2/TRBV6-3,TRBJ1-1,NA,CASSKQGPNTEAFF,TGTGCCAGCAGTAAACAGGGACCGAACACTGAAGCTTTCTTT
NA,TRBV18,TRBJ2-7,NA,CASSPTLSVDEQYF,TGTGCCAGCTCACCGACCCTCTCTGTCGACGAGCAGTACTTC
NA,TRBV29-1,TRBJ1-2,few,CSVSGAGEVYGYTF,TGCAGCGTTTCGGGGGCAGGGGAGGTCTATGGCTACACCTTC
NA,TRBV10-3,TRBJ2-5,few,CAISEGQKETQYF,TGTGCCATCAGTGAGGGACAGAAAGAGACCCAGTACTTC
TRBD2,TRBV10-1,TRBJ2-5,NA,CASSESGAQETQYF,TGCGCCAGCAGTGAGAGCGGGGCCCAAGAGACCCAGTACTTC
NA,TRBV5-1,TRBJ2-4,few,CASSLGGPWDIQYF,TGCGCCAGCAGCTTGGGAGGCCCCTGGGACATTCAGTACTTC
NA,TRBV7-8,TRBJ2-7,NA,CASSTVPDEQYF,TGTGCCAGCAGCACAGTACCTGACGAGCAGTACTTC
TRBD2,TRBV12-3/TRBV12-4,TRBJ2-3,NA,CASHSGGAPTDTQYF,TGTGCCAGCCATAGCGGGGGGGCCCCAACAGATACGCAGTATTTT
TRBD1,TRBV6-2/TRBV6-3,TRBJ2-1,few,CASSRDRGSNEQFF,TGTGCCAGCAGCCGGGACAGGGGATCCAATGAGCAGTTCTTC
TRBD1,TRBV6-5,TRBJ2-7,NA,CASSYRPGQGIYEQYF,TGTGCCAGCAGTTACCGCCCGGGACAGGGGATCTACGAGCAGTACTTC
NA,TRBV28,TRBJ1-5,NA,CASSPEGGLSQPQHF,TGTGCCAGCAGCCCCGAGGGGGGGTTGTCTCAGCCCCAGCATTTT
NA,TRBV7-6,TRBJ2-2,NA,CASQRGAGELFF,TGTGCCAGCCAAAGGGGCGCCGGGGAGCTGTTTTTT
NA,TRBV5-1,TRBJ2-3,many,CASSLDRDTDTQYF,TGCGCCAGCAGCTTGGACAGGGACACAGATACGCAGTATTTT
TRBD2,TRBV20-1,TRBJ2-3,few,CSASSGSMADTQYF,TGCAGTGCTAGTAGCGGGAGTATGGCAGATACGCAGTATTTT
TRBD2,TRBV5-1,TRBJ2-1,NA,CASSLAGRGGNPEQFF,TGCGCCAGCAGCTTGGCTGGGCGGGGGGGCAACCCTGAGCAGTTCTTC
NA,TRBV5-5,TRBJ2-5,many,CASSLPSGAQETQYF,TGTGCCAGCAGCTTGCCATCGGGCGCCCAAGAGACCCAGTACTTC
TRBD2,TRBV4-2,TRBJ2-2,NA,CASSQAWTSGRVDTGELFF,TGTGCCAGCAGCCAAGCCTGGACTAGCGGGAGGGTAGACACCGGGGAGCTGTTTTTT
TRBD2,TRBV4-1,TRBJ2-5,few,CASSQSWTSVETQYF,TGCGCCAGCAGCCAATCGTGGACTAGCGTGGAGACCCAGTACTTC
TRBD2,TRBV28,TRBJ2-7,NA,CASRSAGVAGAGEQYF,TGTGCCAGCAGATCCGCCGGGGTAGCGGGGGCGGGGGAGCAGTACTTC
NA,TRBV7-2,TRBJ2-5,many,CASSPQEGIQYF,TGTGCCAGCAGCCCCCAAGAAGGGATCCAGTACTTC
TRBD1,TRBV5-1,TRBJ1-1,NA,CASSLAGTASAFF,TGCGCCAGCAGCTTGGCCGGGACAGCTTCGGCTTTCTTT
NA,TRBV5-1,TRBJ2-2,few,CASSPDGYSYTGELFF,TGCGCCAGCAGCCCAGACGGATACTCTTACACCGGGGAGCTGTTTTTT
NA,TRBV28,TRBJ1-6,few,CASSPHKLVGNSPLHF,TGTGCCAGCAGTCCCCATAAGTTGGTTGGGAATTCACCCCTCCACTTT
TRBD2,TRBV3-1,TRBJ2-7,NA,CASSLRSGTSGIGSYEQYF,TGTGCCAGCAGCCTCCGTTCCGGGACTAGCGGGATCGGCTCCTACGAGCAGTACTTC
NA,TRBV4-1,TRBJ2-1,many,CASSPKTSYNEQFF,TGCGCCAGCAGCCCAAAGACTAGTTACAATGAGCAGTTCTTC